The present TCR beta chain was sequenced within a study of T cells of healthy individuals. Germline V gene data show CDR1 as SGHAT and CDR2 as FQNNGV. The CDR3 runs 13 residues. V was clipped by 5 bases and J by 3 bases, with 9 bases between them. TCRdb reprocessed the 5' RACE reads via MiXCR and lists one record per CDR3 protein. The sample has around 98,000 distinct CDR3 sequences, around 17% seen once. The receptor comes from a human donor in good health. The V call is TRBV11-2, the J call TRBJ2-3; D is undetermined. CDR3 in amino acids: CASSRRRTDTQYF. In nucleotides, the CDR3 is TGTGCCAGCAGCCGGCGCAGGACAGATACGCAGTATTTT.